One sample yielded the 28 T cell receptor beta chains listed below, sequenced in a study of blood T cell repertoires in COVID-19 (dated by TCRdb to 2019 to 2021). The protocol used for the library was the immunoSEQ multiplex PCR assay. The table was pulled from immuneACCESS by TCRdb, which kept in-frame rearrangements only. Such tables lose some clones; where checked, under half of the loss comes from unresolved V genes, and the rest has no known cause. This sample comprises 100,000 to 120,000 clones, 75% to 85% of them detected only once. Over 8.5% of the sample is taken by the ten largest. The sample comprised peripheral blood. These receptors came from a woman between 65 and 79 years old with acute or convalescent COVID-19.

V usage is TRBV3-1 (or the pseudogene TRBV3-2) and J usage is TRBJ2-7; 13 bases agree with TRBD2. The CDR3 extends over 17 amino acids. Trimming took 4 bases from V and 3 from J; bases not matched to a gene: 9. The germline V gene has CDR1 LGHDT and CDR2 YNNKEL (reference sequence). The CDR3 DNA is TGTGCCAGCAGCCCACGAATGGGACTAGCGGGAAACTACGAGCAGTACTTC. Protein: CASSPRMGLAGNYEQYF.

This clone showed up just a few times. V is TRBV2 and J is TRBJ1-5; TRBD1 agrees at 9 bases. After removal of 3 bases from V and 6 bases from J, the junction contained 3 bases not matched to a gene. The CDR3 is 14 amino acids. Germline CDR1 SNHLY, CDR2 FYNNEI. The CDR3 sequence is CASSEGTGPQPQHF. The CDR3 DNA reads TGTGCCAGCAGTGAGGGGACAGGGCCTCAGCCCCAGCATTTT.

The J gene is TRBJ2-1, the V gene TRBV9; 11 bases line up with TRBD2. V lost 7 bases, J lost 7 bases, and 4 bases stayed unmatched. Germline V lookup: CDR1 SGDLS, CDR2 YYNGEE. The CDR3 totals 13 residues. CDR3 sequence reads: CASGRTSGNEQFF. The CDR3 DNA is TGTGCCAGCGGGAGGACTAGCGGGAATGAGCAGTTCTTC.

This chain uses TRBV5-4 with TRBJ2-2, with D maybe TRBD2 (6 bases). This CDR3 comprises 16 residues. Germline-derived CDR1 and CDR2 are SGHNT and YYREEE (reference sequence). Trimming stripped 0 bases from V and 0 bases from J, with 9 bases between. The CDR3 nucleotides read TGTGCCAGCAGCTTGGTGGGGGGAACGAACACCGGGGAGCTGTTTTTT. It translates to CASSLVGGTNTGELFF.

The chain uses TRBV2 and TRBJ1-5, with TRBD1 matching 7 bases. The CDR3 runs to 17 residues. Germline V lookup: CDR1 SNHLY, CDR2 FYNNEI. V dropped 6 bases and J dropped 5; count of bases not matched to a gene: 16. The CDR3 DNA is TGTGCCAGCAGCCCCAGGTTAAAGACAGGGTCCTATCAGCCCCAGCATTTT. As protein: CASSPRLKTGSYQPQHF.

The rearrangement joins TRBV7-2 to TRBJ1-5; no reliable D call. Germline CDR1 is SGHTA and CDR2 is FQGNSA. The CDR3 is 12 amino acids. Trimming removed 3 bases from V and 6 bases from J, with 6 bases in between. The CDR3 DNA sequence: TGTGCCAGCAGCTTCCCGGGTCAGCCCCAGCATTTT. Translated: CASSFPGQPQHF.

J is TRBJ1-1 and V is TRBV19, with D uncertain. V lost 5 bases to trimming and J lost 5 bases, with 9 bases between them. This CDR3 region has 12 residues. CDR1 LNHDA and CDR2 SQIVND come from the germline V gene (reference sequence). DNA for the CDR3: TGTGCCAGTAGTTTAACGAGGACTGAAGCTTTCTTT. Amino acids: CASSLTRTEAFF.

The chain couples TRBV10-3 to TRBJ2-1, with 9 positions matching TRBD1. Germline loops: CDR1 ENHRY, CDR2 SYGVKD. There are 14 residues in the CDR3. The V gene end was trimmed by 10 bases and the J gene end by 5 bases; junction bases not matched to a gene: 9. The CDR3 protein is CATSYRGQDNEQFF. The CDR3 nucleotides are TGTGCCACCAGCTACAGGGGGCAGGACAATGAGCAGTTCTTC.

CDR3 in DNA: TGTGCCAGCTCACCCGGAGGGGGCGCAGATACGCAGTATTTT. This sequence encodes CASSPGGGADTQYF. V and J are TRBV18 and TRBJ2-3; D may be TRBD1 (7 bases). Germline V CDR1 and CDR2: KGHSH, LQKENI. The CDR3 is 14 amino acids. Trimming took 3 bases from V and 4 from J, leaving 11 bases between them.

The CDR3 DNA sequence: TGTGCCATCAGTGGGGACAGGGGGCTTGGCTACACCTTC. Translation gives CAISGDRGLGYTF. The V and J genes are TRBV10-3 and TRBJ1-2, with TRBD1 identical over 12 bases. The germline CDR1 and CDR2 sequences are ENHRY and SYGVKD. The CDR3 spans 13 residues. Trimming cost V 4 bases and J 7 bases; bases outside gene matches: 1.

The chain recombines TRBV28 with TRBJ2-1, with 11 bases fitting TRBD1. The CDR3 is made up of 17 amino acids. V gave up 3 bases and J gave up 6 bases; unmatched junction bases: 10. Looked up from germline, CDR1 is MDHEN and CDR2 is SYDVKM. CDR3 nucleotide sequence: TGTGCCAGCAGTTTGGATGTTCTTGGGACAGGGGGCAATGAGCAGTTCTTC. Translation: CASSLDVLGTGGNEQFF.

V is TRBV19 and J is TRBJ2-4; 7 bases line up with TRBD1. The J segment lost 2 bases and the V segment lost 4 bases, leaving 8 bases of the junction unmatched. The CDR3 has 16 residues. Germline V gives CDR1 LNHDA, CDR2 SQIVND (reference sequence). The DNA for the CDR3 is TGTGCCAGTAGTACCCCAGGGGACAGCTCCAAAAACATTCAGTACTTC. Translation: CASSTPGDSSKNIQYF.

To note about this clone: This likely came from a read error, as a far larger clone is one base away. The J gene is TRBJ2-2, the V gene TRBV28; TRBD1 might be the D (6 bases). Germline loops: CDR1 MDHEN, CDR2 SYDVKM. This CDR3 has 14 amino acids. Deletions cut 5 bases from V and 2 bases from J, with 9 bases between. The CDR3: CASSPRGNTGELFF. The CDR3, as DNA: TGTGCCAGCAGTCCCAGGGGTAACACCGGGGAGCTGTTTTTT. The full variable domain, its missing parts supplied by reference TRBV28 and TRBJ2-2, is DVKVTQSSRYLVKRTGEKVFLECVQDMDHENMFWYRQDPGLGLRLIYFSYDVKMKEKGDIPEGYSVSREKKERFSLILESASTNQTSMYLCASSPRGNTGELFFGEGSRLTVL.

V is TRBV7-6 and J is TRBJ2-2, with TRBD1 matching 7 bases. Germline assignment: CDR1 SGHVS and CDR2 FNYEAQ. CDR3 length: 15 residues. Trimming cost V 3 bases and J 6 bases; bases outside gene matches: 7. CDR3 residues: CASSFRRGSSGELFF. For the CDR3, the DNA is TGTGCCAGCAGCTTCCGCAGGGGGTCCTCCGGGGAGCTGTTTTTT.

This chain uses TRBV27 with TRBJ1-6; D is undetermined. The germline V gene has CDR1 MNHEY and CDR2 SMNVEV (reference sequence). V was shortened by 3 bases and J by 8 bases, with 17 bases between the two germline ends. The CDR3 runs 16 residues. The DNA of the CDR3 is TGTGCCAGCAGTTTCCCCCTATCCGGGTGGTATTCACCCCTCCACTTT. This codes for CASSFPLSGWYSPLHF.

This chain links TRBV5-1 with TRBJ2-7; D might be TRBD2 (6 bases). CDR1 is SGHRS, CDR2 YFSETQ, per germline. Trimming shortened V by 2 bases and J by 0 bases, and 12 bases separated the two germline ends. This CDR3 contains 15 residues. The CDR3 here is CASSFGTTSSYEQYF. The CDR3 DNA follows: TGCGCCAGCAGCTTCGGGACGACTAGCTCCTACGAGCAGTACTTC.

This chain uses TRBV7-8 with TRBJ1-1; D gene unclear. The V end was cut by 1 base, the J end by 0 bases, with 15 bases between. The CDR3 contains 17 residues. Germline V lookup: CDR1 SGHVS, CDR2 FQNEAQ. CDR3 nucleotides: TGTGCCAGCAGCTTAGGCTTTATAGGACTCATGAACACTGAAGCTTTCTTT. This sequence encodes CASSLGFIGLMNTEAFF.

The chain has TRBV19 and TRBJ1-6; D is undetermined. With 8 bases removed from V and 8 bases from J, the gap between germline ends came to 16 bases. The CDR3 has 14 amino acids. CDR1 LNHDA and CDR2 SQIVND come from the germline V gene (reference sequence). The CDR3 loop is CASSERRGDSPLHF. For the CDR3, the DNA is TGTGCCAGTTCTGAGCGGCGCGGAGATTCACCCCTCCACTTT. Full variable domain (rest looked up from reference TRBV19 and TRBJ1-6): DGGITQSPKYLFRKEGQNVTLSCEQNLNHDAMYWYRQDPGQGLRLIYYSQIVNDFQKGDIAEGYSVSREKKESFPLTVTSAQKNPTAFYLCASSERRGDSPLHFGNGTRLTVT.

The rearrangement joins TRBV4-2 to TRBJ1-2; TRBD1 matches at 10 bases. Germline V CDR1 and CDR2: LGHNA, YNFKEQ. The CDR3 length is 16 residues. V shed 7 bases and J 6 bases; nucleotides not matched to a gene: 14. Here the CDR3 reads CASTLVGTGESHGYTF. CDR3 coding DNA: TGTGCCAGCACCTTAGTGGGGACAGGGGAGTCTCATGGCTACACCTTC.

This clone was recorded once. The rearrangement links TRBV6-1 to TRBJ1-2; 7 bases fit TRBD1. The V segment lost 2 bases and the J segment 4 bases; nucleotides outside the gene matches: 13. The germline V gene has CDR1 MNHNS and CDR2 SASEGT. CDR3 length: 17 residues. CDR3 region: CASSESGMDRLIYGYTF. CDR3 nucleotide sequence: TGTGCCAGCAGTGAAAGTGGCATGGACAGGTTAATCTATGGCTACACCTTC.

The V call is TRBV19, the J call TRBJ2-7, with 7 bases fitting TRBD1. The ends lost 6 bases at V and 4 bases at J; junction bases unmatched: 12. Germline V gene sequence: CDR1 LNHDA, CDR2 SQIVND (reference sequence). The CDR3 totals 15 residues. CDR3 amino acids: CASRIRGQESYEQYF. The CDR3 region has the DNA TGTGCCAGTAGAATAAGGGGGCAGGAGTCATACGAGCAGTACTTC.

This clone was detected a few times. The V call is TRBV9, the J call TRBJ1-2, with 10 bases that match TRBD1. Trimming took 0 bases from V and 4 from J; bases not matched to a gene: 3. CDR1 is SGDLS and CDR2 is YYNGEE in the germline V gene. The CDR3 covers 15 residues. This chain's CDR3 is CASSVAGQGGYGYTF. In DNA, the CDR3 is TGTGCCAGCAGCGTAGCCGGACAGGGGGGCTATGGCTACACCTTC. The full variable domain, rest sourced from reference TRBV9 and TRBJ1-2, is DSGVTQTPKHLITATGQRVTLRCSPRSGDLSVYWYQQSLDQGLQFLIQYYNGEERAKGNILERFSAQQFPDLHSELNLSSLELGDSALYFCASSVAGQGGYGYTFGSGTRLTVV.

The CDR3 sequence: CASSLRLAGGRGNEQFF. The CDR3 DNA follows: TGTGCCAGCAGCTTGAGACTAGCGGGAGGAAGGGGGAATGAGCAGTTCTTC. The chain recombines TRBV7-2 with TRBJ2-1; 13 nucleotides line up with TRBD2. J was trimmed by 7 bases and V by 3 bases; bases with no gene match: 9. The germline CDR1 and CDR2 sequences are SGHTA and FQGNSA. This CDR3 comprises 17 residues.

The V and J genes are TRBV30 and TRBJ2-5; the match to TRBD2 covers 10 bases. V trimming: 4 bases; J trimming: 4 bases; junction bases outside the gene matches: 0. Germline V gives CDR1 GTSNPN, CDR2 SVGIG (reference sequence). This CDR3 has 12 amino acids. Here the CDR3 DNA reads TGTGCCTGGACTAGCGGGGGAGAGACCCAGTACTTC. Encoded protein: CAWTSGGETQYF.

The J gene is TRBJ1-2, the V gene TRBV28; a possible D gene is TRBD1 (5 bases). CDR1 and CDR2 from the germline V gene are MDHEN and SYDVKM. There are 14 residues in the CDR3. V was shortened by 7 bases and J by 3 bases, with 15 bases between the two germline ends. CDR3 in amino acids: CASTFPGSHYGYTF. The CDR3 nucleotides are TGTGCCAGCACCTTCCCAGGGTCCCACTATGGCTACACCTTC.

This sequence joins TRBV27 and TRBJ2-5; a weak D match, TRBD2 (5 bases). Germline values: CDR1 MNHEY, CDR2 SMNVEV (reference sequence). The CDR3 is 14 residues long. V was trimmed by 2 bases and J by 4 bases, leaving 11 bases between them. CDR3 sequence (DNA): TGTGCCAGCAGTTTAGCGGGTTGGCTAGAGACCCAGTACTTC. As protein: CASSLAGWLETQYF.

This clone came up a few times. The chain links TRBV2 to TRBJ2-3, with D tentatively TRBD2 (6 bases). Per germline, CDR1 SNHLY and CDR2 FYNNEI. The length of the CDR3 is 16 residues. V lost 3 bases, J lost 2 bases, and 15 bases lay in between. This chain's CDR3 is CASSDLGLASTDTQYF. DNA for the CDR3: TGTGCCAGCAGTGATCTAGGGCTAGCGTCCACAGATACGCAGTATTTT.

V gene TRBV19 combines with J gene TRBJ1-5; TRBD1 is a possible D gene (6 bases). Trimming pared 6 bases from V and 3 bases from J, leaving 15 bases between. CDR3 size: 15 residues. CDR1 is LNHDA and CDR2 is SQIVND in the germline V gene (reference sequence). The CDR3 region has the DNA TGTGCCAGTAGCAGCCTCCGGGACACCAATCAGCCCCAGCATTTT. Protein: CASSSLRDTNQPQHF.